What follows describes a single T cell receptor (beta chain). This record comes from a study of blood T cell repertoires in COVID-19. Looking at the study overall: Researchers got acute and convalescent COVID-19 samples from the United States, Italy and Spain.

Germline V lookup: CDR1 LNHNV, CDR2 YYDKDF (reference sequence). Germline trimming cut 5 bases from V and 3 bases from J; bases unmatched to any gene: 3. The CDR3 length is 14 residues. Membership in each cohort depended on participant-reported clinical history. Authors' methods: Amplification from reference gene primers served as the basis for estimated nucleated cell counts. Only in-frame clones appear in the TCRdb table, and some are missing; sequencing was by immunoSEQ multiplex PCR. D and trimming were read from the DNA, whereas the V and J calls and clone size are those reported in that table. The data show fewer than 200,000 clones, around 90% seen once.

Input material: PBMCs or T cells enriched from blood (not recorded which). The source of this sequence is a young woman who had recovered from COVID-19. V gene TRBV15 combines with J gene TRBJ1-1, with TRBD1 matching over 10 bases. CDR3: CATSRDRGYTEAFF. For the CDR3, the DNA is TGTGCCACCAGCCGGGACAGGGGTTACACTGAAGCTTTCTTT.